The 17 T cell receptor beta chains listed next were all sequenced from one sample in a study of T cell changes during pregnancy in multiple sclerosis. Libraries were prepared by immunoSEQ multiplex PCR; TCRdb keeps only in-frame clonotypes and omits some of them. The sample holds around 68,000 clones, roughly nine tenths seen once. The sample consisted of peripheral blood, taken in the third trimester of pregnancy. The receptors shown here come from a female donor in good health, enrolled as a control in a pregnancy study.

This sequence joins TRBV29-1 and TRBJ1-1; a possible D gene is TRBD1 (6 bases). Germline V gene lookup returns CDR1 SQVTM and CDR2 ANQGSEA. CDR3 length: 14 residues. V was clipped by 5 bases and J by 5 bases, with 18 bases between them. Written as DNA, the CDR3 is TGCAGCGTTTGGGACACTCGATTTGGTACTGAAGCTTTCTTT. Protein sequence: CSVWDTRFGTEAFF. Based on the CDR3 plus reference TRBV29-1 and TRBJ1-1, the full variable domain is SAVISQKPSRDICQRGTSLTIQCQVDSQVTMMFWYRQQPGQSLTLIATANQGSEATYESGFVIDKFPISRPNLTFSTLTVSNMSPEDSSIYLCSVWDTRFGTEAFFGQGTRLTVV.

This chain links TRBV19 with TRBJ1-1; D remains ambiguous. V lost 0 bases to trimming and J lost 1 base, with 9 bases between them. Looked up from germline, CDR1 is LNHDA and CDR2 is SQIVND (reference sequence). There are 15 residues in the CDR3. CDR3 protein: CASSIEGRPNTEAFF. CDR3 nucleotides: TGTGCCAGTAGTATAGAGGGCAGGCCGAACACTGAAGCTTTCTTT.

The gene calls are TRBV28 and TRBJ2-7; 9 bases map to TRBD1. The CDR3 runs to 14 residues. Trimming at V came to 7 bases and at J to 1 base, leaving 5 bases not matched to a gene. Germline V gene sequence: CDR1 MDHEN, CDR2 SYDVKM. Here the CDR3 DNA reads TGTGCCAGCACCCCGGACAGGGGATCCTACGAGCAGTACTTC. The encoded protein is CASTPDRGSYEQYF.

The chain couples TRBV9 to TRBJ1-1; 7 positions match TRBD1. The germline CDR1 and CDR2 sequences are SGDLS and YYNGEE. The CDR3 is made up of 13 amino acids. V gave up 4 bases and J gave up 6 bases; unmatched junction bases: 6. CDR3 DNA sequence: TGTGCCAGCAGCACCCGACAGGGCTCTGAAGCTTTCTTT. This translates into CASSTRQGSEAFF. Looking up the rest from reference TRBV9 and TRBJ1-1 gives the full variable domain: DSGVTQTPKHLITATGQRVTLRCSPRSGDLSVYWYQQSLDQGLQFLIQYYNGEERAKGNILERFSAQQFPDLHSELNLSSLELGDSALYFCASSTRQGSEAFFGQGTRLTVV.

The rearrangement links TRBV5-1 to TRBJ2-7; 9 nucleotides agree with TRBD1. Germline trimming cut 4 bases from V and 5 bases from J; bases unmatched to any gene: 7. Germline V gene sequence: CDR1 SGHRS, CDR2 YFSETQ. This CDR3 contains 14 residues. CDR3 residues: CASSRDRARDEQYF. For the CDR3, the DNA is TGCGCCAGCAGCCGGGACAGGGCTCGGGACGAGCAGTACTTC.

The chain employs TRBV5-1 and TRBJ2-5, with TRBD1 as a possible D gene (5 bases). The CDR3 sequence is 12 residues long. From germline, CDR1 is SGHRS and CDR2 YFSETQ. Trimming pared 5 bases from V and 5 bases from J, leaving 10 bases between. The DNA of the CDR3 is TGCGCCAGCAGGGGGCTTGGGGAGACCCAGTACTTC. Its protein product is CASRGLGETQYF. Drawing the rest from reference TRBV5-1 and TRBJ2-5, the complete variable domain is KAGVTQTPRYLIKTRGQQVTLSCSPISGHRSVSWYQQTPGQGLQFLFEYFSETQRNKGNFPGRFSGRQFSNSRSEMNVSTLELGDSALYLCASRGLGETQYFGPGTRLLVL.

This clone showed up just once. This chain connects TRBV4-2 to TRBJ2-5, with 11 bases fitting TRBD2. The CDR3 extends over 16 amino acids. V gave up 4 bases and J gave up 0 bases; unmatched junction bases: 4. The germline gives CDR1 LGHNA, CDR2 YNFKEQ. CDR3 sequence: CASSPGTSGDQETQYF. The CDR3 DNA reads TGTGCCAGCAGCCCCGGGACTAGCGGCGACCAAGAGACCCAGTACTTC.

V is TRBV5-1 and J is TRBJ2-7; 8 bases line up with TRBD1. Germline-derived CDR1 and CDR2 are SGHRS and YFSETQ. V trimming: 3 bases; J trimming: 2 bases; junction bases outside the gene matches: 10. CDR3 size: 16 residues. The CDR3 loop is CASSSLTTGATYEQYF. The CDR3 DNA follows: TGCGCCAGCAGCTCACTTACGACAGGGGCTACCTACGAGCAGTACTTC. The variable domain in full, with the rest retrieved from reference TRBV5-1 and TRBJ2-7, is KAGVTQTPRYLIKTRGQQVTLSCSPISGHRSVSWYQQTPGQGLQFLFEYFSETQRNKGNFPGRFSGRQFSNSRSEMNVSTLELGDSALYLCASSSLTTGATYEQYFGPGTRLTVT.

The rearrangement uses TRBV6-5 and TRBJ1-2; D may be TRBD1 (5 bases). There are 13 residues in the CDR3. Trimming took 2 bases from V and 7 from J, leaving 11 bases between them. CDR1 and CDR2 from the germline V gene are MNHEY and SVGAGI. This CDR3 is CASSYGALLGYTF. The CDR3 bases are TGTGCCAGCAGTTACGGGGCCCTTCTTGGCTACACCTTC.

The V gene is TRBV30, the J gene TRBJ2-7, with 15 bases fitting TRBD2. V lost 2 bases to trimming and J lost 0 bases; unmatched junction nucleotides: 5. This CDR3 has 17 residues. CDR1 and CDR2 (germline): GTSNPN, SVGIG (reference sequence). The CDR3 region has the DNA TGTGCCTGGAGTTCCTGGACTAGCGGGGGGGTCTCCTACGAGCAGTACTTC. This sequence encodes CAWSSWTSGGVSYEQYF.

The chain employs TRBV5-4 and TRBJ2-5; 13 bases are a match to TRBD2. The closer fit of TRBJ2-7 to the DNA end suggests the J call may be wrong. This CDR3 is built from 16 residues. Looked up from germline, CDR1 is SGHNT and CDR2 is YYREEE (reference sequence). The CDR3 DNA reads TGTGCCAGCAGCATCGGACTAGCGGGGGACGGCTACGAGCAGTACTTC. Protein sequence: CASSIGLAGDGYEQYF.

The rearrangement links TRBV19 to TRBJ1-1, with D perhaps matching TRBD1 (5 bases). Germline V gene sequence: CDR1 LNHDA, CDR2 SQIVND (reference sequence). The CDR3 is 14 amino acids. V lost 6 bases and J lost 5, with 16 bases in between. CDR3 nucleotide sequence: TGTGCCAGTAGAAGCCGCCGGGGGGGGACTGAAGCTTTCTTT. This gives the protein CASRSRRGGTEAFF.

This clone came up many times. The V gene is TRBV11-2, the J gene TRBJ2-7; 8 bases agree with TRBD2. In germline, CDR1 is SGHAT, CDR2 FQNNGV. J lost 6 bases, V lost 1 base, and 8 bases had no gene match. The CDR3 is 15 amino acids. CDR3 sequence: CASSLAGLGGGEQYF. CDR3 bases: TGTGCCAGCAGCTTAGCGGGACTAGGGGGGGGCGAGCAGTACTTC.

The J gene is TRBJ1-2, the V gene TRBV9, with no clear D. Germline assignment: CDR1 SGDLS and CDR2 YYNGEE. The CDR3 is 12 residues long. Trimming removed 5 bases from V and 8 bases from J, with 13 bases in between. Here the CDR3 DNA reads TGTGCCAGCAGTTCACTGGGCCCCGGCTACACCTTC. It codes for CASSSLGPGYTF.

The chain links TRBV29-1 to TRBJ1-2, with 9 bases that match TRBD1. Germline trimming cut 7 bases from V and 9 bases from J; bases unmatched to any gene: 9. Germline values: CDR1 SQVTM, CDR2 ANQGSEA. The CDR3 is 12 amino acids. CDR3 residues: CSADRDRASYTF. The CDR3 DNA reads TGCAGCGCCGACAGGGACAGGGCAAGCTACACCTTC.

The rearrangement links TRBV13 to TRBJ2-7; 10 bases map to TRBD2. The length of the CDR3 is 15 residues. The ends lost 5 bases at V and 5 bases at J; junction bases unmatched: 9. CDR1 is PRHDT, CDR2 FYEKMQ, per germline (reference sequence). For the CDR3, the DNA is TGTGCCAGCAGCCCACCTAGCGGGAGTTGGAACGAGCAGTACTTC. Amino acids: CASSPPSGSWNEQYF.

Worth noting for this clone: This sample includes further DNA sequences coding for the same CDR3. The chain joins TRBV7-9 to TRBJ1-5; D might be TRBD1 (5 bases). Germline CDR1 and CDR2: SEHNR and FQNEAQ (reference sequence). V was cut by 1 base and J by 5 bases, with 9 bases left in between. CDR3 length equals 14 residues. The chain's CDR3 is CASSLGSGDQPQHF. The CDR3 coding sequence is TGTGCCAGCAGCTTAGGTTCGGGGGATCAGCCCCAGCATTTT.